This TCR beta chain was captured by sequencing in a study of tumor-infiltrating lymphocytes in oesophageal squamous cell carcinoma. A single record per CDR3 protein comes from TCRdb applying MiXCR to the PCR reads. The profile shows 15,000 to 25,000 distinct CDR3 sequences, around 40% of them singletons. This clonotype has more than one count but fewer than ten. The receptor's source is a male donor with esophageal squamous cell carcinoma. The sample was esophageal tumor tissue.

This CDR3 is CASSLRHEQFF. CDR3 bases: TGTGCCAGCAGCTTACGGCATGAGCAGTTCTTC. The chain links TRBV7-2 to TRBJ2-1; D is ambiguous. Trimming took off 2 bases at V and 8 bases at J, with 4 bases between the two ends. CDR1 and CDR2 (germline): SGHTA, FQGNSA. The CDR3 sequence is 11 residues long.